The entry below gives a single TCR beta chain sequence along with its context. Its specific antigen is unknown. No quality values exist for individual bases; no much larger clone is one base distant. The record originates from a study of blood T cell repertoires in COVID-19 (TCRdb year 2020). With regard to the full study: The collaborator samples originated in the United States, Italy and Spain and spanned the acute and convalescent phases of COVID-19. Nearly every sample came with metadata listing a de-identified subject ID, COVID-19 status, age in years and sex. The dataset comprised deeply sampled blood TCRbeta repertoires from subjects exposed to, actively infected with, or recovered from COVID-19. The prospective study material was composed of cDNA or gDNA derived from T cells, B-cell-depleted T cells, or PBMCs. A freely available public database, intended as a resource for researchers studying the immune response to SARS-CoV-2, is where the repertoires were released. Where available, HLA class I and class II types were taken from metadata supplied by the sample provider and were not determined by assay-based typing. Samples came from the ongoing ImmuneRACE study (first 160 participants) plus 1,254 subjects from 6 global collaborators. The full study reports these points: Clinical and demographic metadata were provided uncurated, with the amount varying by source and participant.

A second Seattle source provided samples from volunteer blood donors who had recovered from COVID-19. Each collaborating institution followed its own protocols to collect whole blood in K2EDTA tubes. For TCRbeta analysis, collaborator samples were shipped as frozen whole blood, as isolated PBMCs, or as DNA extracted from either sample type. The immunoSEQ Assay, a bias-controlled multiplex PCR, was used to amplify TCRbeta CDR3 regions from genomic DNA. Processing in the source paper ran as follows. The number of nucleated cells in each sample was estimated by amplification of reference gene primers within the assay. To quantify the absolute abundance of each unique TCRbeta CDR3 rearrangement, sequence reads were collapsed and filtered. For each sample, productive Simpson clonality was calculated as the square root of Simpson's diversity index across productive rearrangements. Entries here come from immuneACCESS through TCRdb and include only in-frame sequences with V and J called. Some clones fail to appear in such tables; in the studies checked, an unresolved V gene covers under half of the shortfall, and the cause of the remainder is unknown. The DNA gave D and trimming, while V, J and clone size come from that table. A total of about 150,000 clones appear in this sample, 87% of them only once. Jointly, the top ten make up 30% to 45% of the sample.

The CDR3 numbers 15 residues from cysteine through phenylalanine. Only the CDR3 region is kept as DNA, spanning 45 bases read in frame from base 1. Between the V and J ends, shortened by 10 bases and 0 bases respectively, the junction contains 15 bases. Per the germline V gene, MGHDK is the CDR1 and SYGVNS is the CDR2. The rearranged segments are TRBV25-1 and TRBJ2-2; the D gene cannot be named for sure. The TCR originated in a man aged 45-60 years who had recovered from COVID-19. The material sequenced was peripheral blood. The encoded CDR3 is CATSNAGPNTGELFF. The nucleotides are TGTGCCACATCGAACGCCGGTCCGAACACCGGGGAGCTGTTTTTT.